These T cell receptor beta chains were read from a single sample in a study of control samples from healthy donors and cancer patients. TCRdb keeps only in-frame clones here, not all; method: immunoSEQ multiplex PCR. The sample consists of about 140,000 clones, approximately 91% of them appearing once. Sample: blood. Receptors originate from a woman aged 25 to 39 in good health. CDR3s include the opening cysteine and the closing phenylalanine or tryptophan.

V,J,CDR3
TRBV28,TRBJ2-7,CASSPLDRATYEQYF
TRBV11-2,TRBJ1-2,CASSLETRTLGYTF
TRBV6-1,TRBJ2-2,CASSERFTGELFF
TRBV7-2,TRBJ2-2,CASNPRGRSTGELFF
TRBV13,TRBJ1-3,CASSQDRGTGNTIYF
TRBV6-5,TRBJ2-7,CASSYLRTGGVREQYF
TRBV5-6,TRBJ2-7,CASSPGGPDEQYF
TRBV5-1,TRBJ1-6,CASSQSGQTNNSPLHF
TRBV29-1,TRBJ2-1,CSVGRAGDRFF
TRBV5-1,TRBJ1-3,CASSSGQGHSESSGNTIYF
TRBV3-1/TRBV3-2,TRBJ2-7,CASSQGRFYEQYF
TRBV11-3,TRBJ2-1,CASSLDLRSYNEQFF
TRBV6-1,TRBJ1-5,CASSDGGYQPQHF
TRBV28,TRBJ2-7,CASSLSRALSYEQYF
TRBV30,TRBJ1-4,CARKGGANEKLFF
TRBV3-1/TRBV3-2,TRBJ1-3,CASSQVDGISGNTIYF
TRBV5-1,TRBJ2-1,CASSLGLNNEQFF
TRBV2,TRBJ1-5,CASILDRGNQPQHF
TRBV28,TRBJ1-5,CASSFRGGISAQHF
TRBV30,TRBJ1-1,CAWSPGDRVGTEAFF
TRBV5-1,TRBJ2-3,CASSLQDPSTDTQYF
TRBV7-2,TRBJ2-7,CASSSQISGTSSYEQYF
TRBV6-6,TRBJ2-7,CASSPMMYEQYF
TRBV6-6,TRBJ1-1,CASSYSSGEAFF
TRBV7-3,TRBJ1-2,CASSLDRDSGYTF
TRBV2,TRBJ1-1,CASGGGRDTEAFF
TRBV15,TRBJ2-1,CATSRDPQRRLHNEQFF
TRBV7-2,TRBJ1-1,CASSPQMGSTEAFF
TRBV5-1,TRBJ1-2,CASSFADSRANYGYTF
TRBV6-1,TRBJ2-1,CASSELGTPGDEQFF
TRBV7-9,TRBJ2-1,CASSMGQVSNEQFF
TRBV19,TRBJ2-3,CASSPGTSWSTDTQYF
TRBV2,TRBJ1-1,CASTGQGLNTEAFF
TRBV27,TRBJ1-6,CASSSSWGQGNSPLHF
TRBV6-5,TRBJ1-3,CASSVTGGSGNTIYF
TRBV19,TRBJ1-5,CASSTEGAYSNQPQHF
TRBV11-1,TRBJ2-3,CASSFGAGASTDTQYF
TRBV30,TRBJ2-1,CAWRRGSYNEQFF
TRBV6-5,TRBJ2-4,CASTPLGDFKNIQYF
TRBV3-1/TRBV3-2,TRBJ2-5,CASSPRRSGQETQYF
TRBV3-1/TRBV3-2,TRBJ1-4,CASSPTVGNEKLFF
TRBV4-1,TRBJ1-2,CASSQESWTALDNGYTF
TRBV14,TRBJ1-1,CASSRLKGTVNTEAFF
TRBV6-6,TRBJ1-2,CASSYSGGAGNGYTF
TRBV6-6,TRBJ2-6,CASRDRSSGANVLTF
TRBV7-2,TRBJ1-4,CASSLRLVEKLFF
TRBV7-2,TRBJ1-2,CASSLQGGNYGYTF
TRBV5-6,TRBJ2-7,CASSQLDRVAYEQYF
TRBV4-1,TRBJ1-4,CASRGTGDEKLFF
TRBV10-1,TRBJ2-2,CASSEEAGELFF
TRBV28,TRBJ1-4,CASNIQGTNEKLFF
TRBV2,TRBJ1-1,CASSGHRVEAFF
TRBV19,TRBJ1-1,CASSDPGRWAEAFF
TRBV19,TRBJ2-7,CASSIQHDSNRYEQYF
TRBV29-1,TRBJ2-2,CSSRTGNTGELFF
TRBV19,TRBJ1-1,CASSRDRENTEAFF
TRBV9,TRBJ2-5,CASSVGWEEEETQYF
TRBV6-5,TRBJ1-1,CASSYSGQGPTEAFF
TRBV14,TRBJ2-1,CASSQVLLGREEQFF
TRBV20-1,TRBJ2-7,CSASLGGGGAYYEQYF